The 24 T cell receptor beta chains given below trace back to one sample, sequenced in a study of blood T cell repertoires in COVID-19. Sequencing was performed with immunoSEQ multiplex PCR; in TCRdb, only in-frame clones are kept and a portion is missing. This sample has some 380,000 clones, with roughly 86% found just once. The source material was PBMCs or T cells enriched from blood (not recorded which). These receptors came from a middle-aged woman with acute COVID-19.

CDR3 sequence (DNA): TGTGCCAGCAGCGTAGGCCAGGGAGGGTATGAGCAGTTCTTC. Its translation: CASSVGQGGYEQFF. The rearrangement uses TRBV9 and TRBJ2-1, with 7 bases lining up with TRBD2. The trim removed 0 bases at V and 8 bases at J, leaving 5 bases unmatched. This CDR3 comprises 14 residues. CDR1 and CDR2 from the germline V gene are SGDLS and YYNGEE. The complete variable domain, with remaining parts taken from reference TRBV9 and TRBJ2-1, reads DSGVTQTPKHLITATGQRVTLRCSPRSGDLSVYWYQQSLDQGLQFLIQYYNGEERAKGNILERFSAQQFPDLHSELNLSSLELGDSALYFCASSVGQGGYEQFFGPGTRLTVL.

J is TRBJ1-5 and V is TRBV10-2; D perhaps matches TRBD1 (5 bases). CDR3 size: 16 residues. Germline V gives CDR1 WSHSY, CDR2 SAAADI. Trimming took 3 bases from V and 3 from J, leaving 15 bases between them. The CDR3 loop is CASSEEWGVLNQPQHF. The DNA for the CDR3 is TGCGCCAGCAGTGAAGAATGGGGCGTTCTCAATCAGCCCCAGCATTTT.

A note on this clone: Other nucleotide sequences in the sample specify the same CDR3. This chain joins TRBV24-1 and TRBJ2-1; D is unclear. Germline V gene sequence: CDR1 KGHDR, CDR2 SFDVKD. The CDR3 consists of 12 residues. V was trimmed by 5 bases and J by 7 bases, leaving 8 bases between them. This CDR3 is CATSATGNEQFF. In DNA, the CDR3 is TGTGCCACCAGTGCTACCGGGAATGAGCAGTTCTTC.

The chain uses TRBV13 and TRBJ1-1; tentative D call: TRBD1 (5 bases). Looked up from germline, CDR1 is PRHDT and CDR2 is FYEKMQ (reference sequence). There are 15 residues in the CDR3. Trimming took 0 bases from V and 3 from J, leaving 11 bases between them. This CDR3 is CASSLGSARDTEAFF. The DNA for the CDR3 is TGTGCCAGCAGCTTAGGCTCGGCCAGGGACACTGAAGCTTTCTTT. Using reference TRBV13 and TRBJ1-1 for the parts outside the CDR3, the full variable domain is AAGVIQSPRHLIKEKRETATLKCYPIPRHDTVYWYQQGPGQDPQFLISFYEKMQSDKGSIPDRFSAQQFSDYHSELNMSSLELGDSALYFCASSLGSARDTEAFFGQGTRLTVV.

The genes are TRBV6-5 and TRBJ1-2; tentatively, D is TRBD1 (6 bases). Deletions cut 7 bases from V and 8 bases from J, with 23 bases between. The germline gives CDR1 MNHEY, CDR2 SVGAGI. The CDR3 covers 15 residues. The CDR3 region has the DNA TGTGCCAGCACCCTGACGGACAGAAGGGAAGGGGGCTACACCTTC. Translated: CASTLTDRREGGYTF.

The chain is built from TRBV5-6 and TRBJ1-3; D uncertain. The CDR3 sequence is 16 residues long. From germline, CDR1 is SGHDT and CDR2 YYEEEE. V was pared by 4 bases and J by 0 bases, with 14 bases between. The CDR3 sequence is CASSARREDSGNTIYF. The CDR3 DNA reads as TGTGCCAGCAGCGCGCGCCGCGAGGACTCTGGAAACACCATATATTTT.

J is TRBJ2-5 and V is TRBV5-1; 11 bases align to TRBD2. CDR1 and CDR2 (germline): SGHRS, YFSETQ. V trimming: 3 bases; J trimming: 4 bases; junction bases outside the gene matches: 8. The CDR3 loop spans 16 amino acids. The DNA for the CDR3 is TGCGCCAGCAGCTGGACACTAGCGGGGGCCGTAGAGACCCAGTACTTC. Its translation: CASSWTLAGAVETQYF.

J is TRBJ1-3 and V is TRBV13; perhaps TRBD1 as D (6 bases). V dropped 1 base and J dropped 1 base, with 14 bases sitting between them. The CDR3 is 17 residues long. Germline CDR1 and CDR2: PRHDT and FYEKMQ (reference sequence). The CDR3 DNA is TGTGCCAGCAGCTTAGTTGCAGGGGATATGTCTGGAAACACCATATATTTT. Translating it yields CASSLVAGDMSGNTIYF.

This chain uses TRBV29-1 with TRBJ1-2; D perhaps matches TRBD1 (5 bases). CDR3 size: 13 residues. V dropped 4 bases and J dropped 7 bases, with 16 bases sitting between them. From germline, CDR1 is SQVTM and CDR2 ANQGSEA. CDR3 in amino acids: CSVVAGGNGGYTF. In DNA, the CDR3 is TGCAGCGTTGTAGCCGGGGGGAACGGTGGCTACACCTTC.

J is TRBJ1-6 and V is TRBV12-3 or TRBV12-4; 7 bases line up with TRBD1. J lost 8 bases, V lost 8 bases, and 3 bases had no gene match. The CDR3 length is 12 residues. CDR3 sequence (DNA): TGTGCCAGCTCCAGGGGGGATTCACCCCTCCACTTT. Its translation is CASSRGDSPLHF.

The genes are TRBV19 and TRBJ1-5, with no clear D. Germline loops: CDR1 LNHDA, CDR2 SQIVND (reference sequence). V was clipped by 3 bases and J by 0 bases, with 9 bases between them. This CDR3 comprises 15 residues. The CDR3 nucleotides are TGTGCCAGTAGTATTGTACAGCATAGCAATCAGCCCCAGCATTTT. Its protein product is CASSIVQHSNQPQHF.

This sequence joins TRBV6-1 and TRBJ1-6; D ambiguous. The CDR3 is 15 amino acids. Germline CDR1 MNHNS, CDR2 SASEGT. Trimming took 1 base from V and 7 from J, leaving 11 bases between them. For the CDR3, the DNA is TGTGCCAGCAGTGAAGAGGAGGAGTTCAATTCACCCCTCCACTTT. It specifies CASSEEEEFNSPLHF.

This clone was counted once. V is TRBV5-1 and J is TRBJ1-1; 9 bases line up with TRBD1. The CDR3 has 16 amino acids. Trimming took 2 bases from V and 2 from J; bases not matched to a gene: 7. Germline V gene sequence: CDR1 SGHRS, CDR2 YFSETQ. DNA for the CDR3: TGCGCCAGCAGCTTTAAACAGGGGGCGCTTAACACTGAAGCTTTCTTT. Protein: CASSFKQGALNTEAFF.

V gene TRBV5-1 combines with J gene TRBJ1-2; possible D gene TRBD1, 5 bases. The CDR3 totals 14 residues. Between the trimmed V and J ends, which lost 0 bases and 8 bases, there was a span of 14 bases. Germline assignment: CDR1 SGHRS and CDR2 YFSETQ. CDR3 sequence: CASSLELGEKGYTF. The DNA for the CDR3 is TGCGCCAGCAGCTTGGAGTTAGGGGAAAAGGGCTACACCTTC.

CDR3 sequence reads: CSVGPTGVEQETQYF. Here the CDR3 DNA reads TGCAGCGTCGGGCCGACAGGGGTTGAGCAAGAGACCCAGTACTTC. The V call is TRBV29-1, the J call TRBJ2-5; TRBD1 agrees at 8 bases. Germline assignment: CDR1 SQVTM and CDR2 ANQGSEA. The V segment lost 6 bases and the J segment 2 bases; nucleotides outside the gene matches: 11. CDR3 size: 15 residues.

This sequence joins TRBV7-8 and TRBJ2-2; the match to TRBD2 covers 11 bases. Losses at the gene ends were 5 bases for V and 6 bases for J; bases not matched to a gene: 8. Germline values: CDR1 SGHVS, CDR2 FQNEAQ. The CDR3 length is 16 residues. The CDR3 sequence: CASSRSSGGIAGELFF. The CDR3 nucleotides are TGTGCCAGCAGCCGTTCTAGCGGGGGGATAGCCGGGGAGCTGTTTTTT.

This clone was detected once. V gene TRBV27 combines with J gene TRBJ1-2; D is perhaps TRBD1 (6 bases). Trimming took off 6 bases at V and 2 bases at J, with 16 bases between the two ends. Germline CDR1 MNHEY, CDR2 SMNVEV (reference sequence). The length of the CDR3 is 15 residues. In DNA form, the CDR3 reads TGTGCCAGCAGCGGATTGGGGGCCCAAAACTATGGCTACACCTTC. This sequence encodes CASSGLGAQNYGYTF.

In nucleotides, the CDR3 is TGCGCCAGCAGCCATTCAGGCGGGATCTCTGGAAACACCATATATTTT. Residues: CASSHSGGISGNTIYF. V gene TRBV4-1 combines with J gene TRBJ1-3; D unresolved. This CDR3 is 16 amino acids long. CDR1 and CDR2 from the germline V gene are MGHRA and YSYEKL. The V end was cut by 3 bases, the J end by 0 bases, with 12 bases between.

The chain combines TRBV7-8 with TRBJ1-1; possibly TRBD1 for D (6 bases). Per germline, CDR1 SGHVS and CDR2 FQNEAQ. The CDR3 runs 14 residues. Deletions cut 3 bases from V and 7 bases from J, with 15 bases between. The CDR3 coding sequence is TGTGCCAGCAGCTTCACAGGGCCGTCAGGTGAAGCTTTCTTT. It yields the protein CASSFTGPSGEAFF.

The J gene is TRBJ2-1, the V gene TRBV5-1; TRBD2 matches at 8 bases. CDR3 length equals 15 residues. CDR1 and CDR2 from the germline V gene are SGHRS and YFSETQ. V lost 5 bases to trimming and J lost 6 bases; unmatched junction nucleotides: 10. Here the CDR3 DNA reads TGCGCCAGCAGGGGTTTGGCGGGGGGTGGCAATGAGCAGTTCTTC. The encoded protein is CASRGLAGGGNEQFF.

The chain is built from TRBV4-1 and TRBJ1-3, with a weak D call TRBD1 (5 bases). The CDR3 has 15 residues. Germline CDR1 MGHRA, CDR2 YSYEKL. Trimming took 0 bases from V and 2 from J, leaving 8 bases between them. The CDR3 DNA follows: TGCGCCAGCAGCCAAGATCCGGGGGCTGGAAACACCATATATTTT. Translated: CASSQDPGAGNTIYF.

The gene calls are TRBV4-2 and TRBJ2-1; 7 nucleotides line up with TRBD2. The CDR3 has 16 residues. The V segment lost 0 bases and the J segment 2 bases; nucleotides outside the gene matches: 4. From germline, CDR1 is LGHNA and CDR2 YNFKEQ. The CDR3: CASSQDGTITYNEQFF. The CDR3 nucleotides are TGTGCCAGCAGCCAAGACGGGACTATCACCTACAATGAGCAGTTCTTC.

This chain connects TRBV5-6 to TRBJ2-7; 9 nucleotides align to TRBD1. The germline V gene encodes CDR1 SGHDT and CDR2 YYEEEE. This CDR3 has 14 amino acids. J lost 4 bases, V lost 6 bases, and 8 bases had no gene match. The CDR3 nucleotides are TGTGCCAGCACCCCGACAGGGGGGGCATACGAGCAGTACTTC. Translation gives CASTPTGGAYEQYF.

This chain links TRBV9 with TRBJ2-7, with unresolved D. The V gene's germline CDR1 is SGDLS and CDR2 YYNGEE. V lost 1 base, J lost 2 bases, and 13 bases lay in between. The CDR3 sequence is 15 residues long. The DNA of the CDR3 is TGTGCCAGCAGCGTACTCCCTGACTGGACCTACGAGCAGTACTTC. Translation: CASSVLPDWTYEQYF. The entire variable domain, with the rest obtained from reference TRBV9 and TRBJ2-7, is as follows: DSGVTQTPKHLITATGQRVTLRCSPRSGDLSVYWYQQSLDQGLQFLIQYYNGEERAKGNILERFSAQQFPDLHSELNLSSLELGDSALYFCASSVLPDWTYEQYFGPGTRLTVT.